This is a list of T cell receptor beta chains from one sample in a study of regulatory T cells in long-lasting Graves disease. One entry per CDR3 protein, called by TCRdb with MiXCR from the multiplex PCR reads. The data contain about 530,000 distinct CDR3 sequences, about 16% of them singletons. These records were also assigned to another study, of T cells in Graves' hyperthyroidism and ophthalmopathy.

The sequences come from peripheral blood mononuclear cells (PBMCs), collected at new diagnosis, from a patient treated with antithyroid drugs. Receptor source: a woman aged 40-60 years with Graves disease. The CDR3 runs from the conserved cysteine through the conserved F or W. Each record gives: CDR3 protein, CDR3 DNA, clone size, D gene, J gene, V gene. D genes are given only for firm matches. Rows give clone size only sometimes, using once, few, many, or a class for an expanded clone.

CATSDYRGRGLDEQYF,TGTGCCACCAGTGATTACCGGGGACGGGGGTTGGACGAGCAGTACTTC,-,-,TRBJ2-7,TRBV24-1
CSGASLRGSTEFF,TGCAGCGGCGCGAGCCTCAGGGGCTCCACAGAGTTCTTC,-,-,TRBJ2-1,TRBV29-1
CASSLGTDYNEQFF,TGTGCCAGCAGCTTGGGGACAGACTACAATGAGCAGTTCTTC,-,TRBD1,TRBJ2-1,TRBV7-9
CASSLGPEDLGELFF,TGCGCCAGCAGCTTGGGGCCGGAAGATCTCGGGGAGCTGTTTTTT,many,-,TRBJ2-2,TRBV5-1
CASSLGVVGNTIYF,TGTGCCAGCAGTTTAGGCGTGGTTGGAAACACCATATATTTT,-,-,TRBJ1-3,TRBV12-3/TRBV12-4
CASRLSGGANTGELFF,TGTGCCAGCAGGCTAAGCGGGGGCGCGAACACCGGGGAGCTGTTTTTT,many,TRBD2,TRBJ2-2,TRBV2
CASSQGRGINSPLHF,TGCGCCAGCAGCCAAGGGAGAGGGATTAATTCACCCCTCCACTTT,-,-,TRBJ1-6,TRBV4-1
CASSLWGGVSEAFF,TGTGCCAGCAGTTTATGGGGAGGGGTCTCTGAAGCTTTCTTT,-,-,TRBJ1-1,TRBV28
CASSPRPGLAYNEQFF,TGTGCCAGCAGTCCCAGGCCGGGACTAGCTTACAATGAGCAGTTCTTC,-,TRBD2,TRBJ2-1,TRBV2
CASSYGQGQGRGNQPQHF,TGTGCCAGCAGTTACGGCCAAGGACAGGGACGGGGTAATCAGCCCCAGCATTTT,many,TRBD1,TRBJ1-5,TRBV6-9
CASGDSYVNF,TGTGCTAGTGGTGACAGCTACGTGAACTTC,many,-,TRBJ2-7,TRBV12-5
CASRPDTGDNEQFF,TGTGCCAGCAGGCCCGACACGGGGGACAATGAGCAGTTCTTC,few,-,TRBJ2-1,TRBV6-1
CASSLPLGRDNSPLHF,TGTGCCAGCAGCTTACCCCTCGGACGGGATAATTCACCCCTCCACTTT,many,-,TRBJ1-6,TRBV11-2
CASSFGLDRDTQYF,TGTGCCAGCAGTTTTGGGCTAGATAGAGATACGCAGTATTTT,-,-,TRBJ2-3,TRBV12-3/TRBV12-4
CASRNIRRDPKGEQYF,TGTGCCAGCAGGAATATACGCCGGGACCCGAAAGGCGAGCAGTACTTC,many,-,TRBJ2-7,TRBV2
CATTMGGAASYEQYF,TGTGCCACCACGATGGGGGGGGCTGCCTCCTACGAGCAGTACTTC,-,-,TRBJ2-7,TRBV12-3/TRBV12-4
CASSVTANTEAFF,TGTGCCAGCAGTGTAACAGCGAACACTGAAGCTTTCTTT,many,-,TRBJ1-1,TRBV19
CASKGGELENSPLHF,TGTGCCAGTAAGGGCGGGGAACTCGAAAATTCACCCCTCCACTTT,-,-,TRBJ1-6,TRBV19
CASSRGLASEQFF,TGTGCCAGCAGCCGGGGACTAGCCTCTGAGCAGTTCTTC,few,TRBD2,TRBJ2-1,TRBV7-3
CASSLLVGPNSWSTQYF,TGTGCCAGCAGCCTCTTAGTGGGACCCAACTCTTGGTCTACGCAGTATTTT,many,-,TRBJ2-3,TRBV12-3/TRBV12-4
CASSWGDTPEAFF,TGTGCCAGCAGCTGGGGCGACACCCCTGAAGCTTTCTTT,-,-,TRBJ1-1,TRBV5-6
CSASGGPSTDTQYF,TGCAGTGCCAGTGGGGGGCCAAGCACAGATACGCAGTATTTT,many,-,TRBJ2-3,TRBV20-1
CASSLVGSNQPQHF,TGTGCCAGCAGTTTAGTGGGAAGCAATCAGCCCCAGCATTTT,many,-,TRBJ1-5,TRBV12-3/TRBV12-4